This T cell receptor (beta chain) was captured in a study of cytomegalovirus exposure and HLA in healthy donors. Study overall: It was reported in a later analysis that the same platform had been used for the 110 or so validation repertoires as for the approximately 730 first-cohort repertoires.

Germline V CDR1 and CDR2: GTSNPN, SVGIG (reference sequence). The ends were cut back, 3 bases at V and 3 bases at J, with 11 bases in the middle. This CDR3 is 13 amino acids long. Comment on this clone: Antigen: not known.

General study points: Reports credit the classifier with highly specific, highly sensitive diagnosis of cytomegalovirus status.

Among the roughly 120 subjects of the validation cohort, separate from the approximately 700-subject first cohort, were the donors. The repertoire was sequenced with immunoSEQ multiplex PCR; TCRdb's copy has only in-frame clones and lacks some. The top ten clones hold more than 1.1% of a sample with around 190,000 clones, 86% of them seen once. The material sequenced was PBMCs. V usage is TRBV30 and J usage is TRBJ1-1; D may be TRBD1 (5 bases). This TCR derives from a woman aged 18-29 years in good health and CMV-seronegative. CDR3 residues: CAWSQGLDTEAFF. The DNA for the CDR3 is TGTGCCTGGAGCCAGGGTCTGGACACTGAAGCTTTCTTT.